The rows below give T cell receptor beta chains drawn from one sample of a study of T-cell memory formation after mild COVID-19. Using its own MiXCR run on the 5' RACE reads, TCRdb lists one record per CDR3 protein. The table lists tens of thousands of distinct CDR3 sequences, over 15% of them singletons. Specimen: PBMCs or a T cell subset sorted from them (not recorded which). The receptor source for this set is an adult woman who had mild COVID-19 (a few samples of this study predate the infection). Cell type and time point are not known. Each CDR3 is given without its conserved first and last residue. Fields, in order: V gene, J gene, CDR3 protein.

V gene: TRBV6-5
J gene: TRBJ2-3
CDR3 protein: ASSFGPLLEQY

V gene: TRBV9
J gene: TRBJ2-7
CDR3 protein: ASSALDRDYIYEQY

V gene: TRBV13
J gene: TRBJ2-7
CDR3 protein: ASSARSLTRGYEQY

V gene: TRBV24-1
J gene: TRBJ2-3
CDR3 protein: ATSGSRYTDTQY

V gene: TRBV4-1
J gene: TRBJ1-4
CDR3 protein: ASSQVGGTKTNEKLF

V gene: TRBV7-9
J gene: TRBJ1-1
CDR3 protein: ASSLENTEAF

V gene: TRBV4-3
J gene: TRBJ2-2
CDR3 protein: ASSQHQTEGATGELF

V gene: TRBV3-1
J gene: TRBJ2-1
CDR3 protein: ASSQGRGGHNEQF

V gene: TRBV27
J gene: TRBJ2-5
CDR3 protein: ASSLSTGTGEETQY

V gene: TRBV4-1
J gene: TRBJ2-2
CDR3 protein: ASSPGPTGELF

V gene: TRBV29-1
J gene: TRBJ2-3
CDR3 protein: SEYRVLTDTQY

V gene: TRBV7-9
J gene: TRBJ1-1
CDR3 protein: ASSLTGALMNTEAF

V gene: TRBV5-6
J gene: TRBJ2-7
CDR3 protein: ASSGGTGQGEYYEQY

V gene: TRBV18
J gene: TRBJ1-5
CDR3 protein: ASSRGGEGNQPQH

V gene: TRBV20-1
J gene: TRBJ2-1
CDR3 protein: SARASSGSMVWDEQF

V gene: TRBV9
J gene: TRBJ1-1
CDR3 protein: ASSVDDSRGTEAF

V gene: TRBV12-3/TRBV12-4
J gene: TRBJ2-5
CDR3 protein: ASSLVPGQETQY

V gene: TRBV30
J gene: TRBJ1-2
CDR3 protein: AWNGVEGYT

V gene: TRBV4-3
J gene: TRBJ2-7
CDR3 protein: ASSQDRAGVYEQY

V gene: TRBV15
J gene: TRBJ1-5
CDR3 protein: ATSSGQGYQPQH

V gene: TRBV15
J gene: TRBJ1-5
CDR3 protein: ATSIPPADYSNQPQH

V gene: TRBV19
J gene: TRBJ2-7
CDR3 protein: ASSIGGRKEQY

V gene: TRBV11-2
J gene: TRBJ2-1
CDR3 protein: ASSLDRGSYNEQF

V gene: TRBV6-4
J gene: TRBJ2-3
CDR3 protein: ASSDSRVGDADTQY

V gene: TRBV7-2
J gene: TRBJ2-7
CDR3 protein: ASSLWRPYEQY

V gene: TRBV12-3/TRBV12-4
J gene: TRBJ1-2
CDR3 protein: ASSAGGQSYGYT

V gene: TRBV14
J gene: TRBJ2-7
CDR3 protein: ASSRRTSGSYYEQY

V gene: TRBV9
J gene: TRBJ2-1
CDR3 protein: ASSVAGSEQF

V gene: TRBV7-9
J gene: TRBJ2-1
CDR3 protein: ASSSLAGERYNEQF

V gene: TRBV5-4
J gene: TRBJ1-1
CDR3 protein: ASSWGGRGMNTEAF

V gene: TRBV7-9
J gene: TRBJ2-5
CDR3 protein: ASSSLDLLAGGGETQY

V gene: TRBV5-1
J gene: TRBJ2-1
CDR3 protein: ASSLAPGTGDYNEQF

V gene: TRBV7-6
J gene: TRBJ2-7
CDR3 protein: ASTSTGEQY

V gene: TRBV29-1
J gene: TRBJ2-1
CDR3 protein: SVGVSGRSSYNEQF

V gene: TRBV12-3/TRBV12-4
J gene: TRBJ2-7
CDR3 protein: ASSWGQGRGYEQY

V gene: TRBV6-2/TRBV6-3
J gene: TRBJ2-7
CDR3 protein: ASSYASLGGSEQY

V gene: TRBV5-6
J gene: TRBJ1-2
CDR3 protein: ASSLGYT

V gene: TRBV4-2
J gene: TRBJ2-1
CDR3 protein: ASTPDWKGNEQF

V gene: TRBV7-2
J gene: TRBJ2-3
CDR3 protein: ASSPGPYTDTQY

V gene: TRBV9
J gene: TRBJ2-2
CDR3 protein: ASSVGVGSGGLNTGELF

V gene: TRBV5-1
J gene: TRBJ2-3
CDR3 protein: ASGLKRDRSTDTQY